This TCR beta chain was retrieved from a study of OX40 agonist ivuxolimab in advanced cancers. Study-level information: Of the patients, three showed partial responses, one with hepatocellular carcinoma and two with cutaneous melanoma.

Libraries were prepared by immunoSEQ multiplex PCR; TCRdb keeps only in-frame clonotypes and omits some of them. Here the sample spans about 55,000 clones, roughly 87% being singletons. Germline V CDR1 and CDR2: SGHTA, FQGNSA. The junction had 14 bases not matched to a gene; V was cut back by 4 bases and J by 6 bases. The CDR3 contains 16 residues. The clonotype was recovered from an adult with an advanced solid tumor such as melanoma, head and neck, liver or kidney cancer. The starting material was CD4+ or CD8+ T cells sorted from blood, obtained in a trial of the OX40 agonist ivuxolimab. The chain is built from TRBV7-2 and TRBJ1-2; 7 bases map to TRBD1. CDR3: CASSSWGEGADHGYTF. CDR3 nucleotides: TGTGCCAGCAGCTCCTGGGGGGAGGGGGCAGATCATGGCTACACCTTC.